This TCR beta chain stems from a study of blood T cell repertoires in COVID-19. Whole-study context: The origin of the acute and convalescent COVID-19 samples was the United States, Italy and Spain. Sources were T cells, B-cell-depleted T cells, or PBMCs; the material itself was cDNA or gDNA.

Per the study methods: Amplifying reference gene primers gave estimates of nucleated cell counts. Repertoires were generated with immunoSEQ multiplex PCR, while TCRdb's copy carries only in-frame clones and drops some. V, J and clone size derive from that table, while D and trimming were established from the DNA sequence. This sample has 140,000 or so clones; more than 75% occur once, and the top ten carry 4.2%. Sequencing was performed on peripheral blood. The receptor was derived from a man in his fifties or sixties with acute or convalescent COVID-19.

CDR3 nucleotide sequence: TGTGCCAGCAGGTCCACAGGGGGCGATCAGCCCCAGCATTTT. Translated: CASRSTGGDQPQHF. This rearrangement joins TRBV28 to TRBJ1-5; TRBD1 matches 9 bases. The CDR3 consists of 14 residues. Germline assignment: CDR1 MDHEN and CDR2 SYDVKM. After removal of 6 bases from V and 5 bases from J, the junction contained 5 bases not matched to a gene. Together with reference TRBV28 and TRBJ1-5, the CDR3 gives the full variable domain: DVKVTQSSRYLVKRTGEKVFLECVQDMDHENMFWYRQDPGLGLRLIYFSYDVKMKEKGDIPEGYSVSREKKERFSLILESASTNQTSMYLCASRSTGGDQPQHFGDGTRLSIL.